This T cell receptor (beta chain) was recovered during a study of human T cells and chemical hapten exposure. Looking at the study overall: Weekly diphenylcyclopropenone doses were given to patients' scalps across the roughly 25-week study.

The library gave individual cDNA molecules unique molecular identifiers. MiXCR was run by TCRdb on the RACE reads, yielding one entry per CDR3 protein. Of 190,000 or so distinct CDR3 sequences in the sample, about 31% are singletons; the top ten hold roughly 3%. Specified time point: pre-sensitization, week 0. This sample's treatment: therapeutic diphenylcyclopropenone sensitization with weekly scalp DPC. Blood sampling preceded each patch test application. Comments on this clonotype: Its antigen remains unidentified.

Per germline, CDR1 LGHNA and CDR2 YSLEER. The V and J ends lost 6 bases and 6 bases respectively, with 11 bases between them. The CDR3 consists of 13 residues. Study-level results: All donors were alopecia patients, so their immunity may differ from that of healthy people.

This TCR derives from a woman aged 25-40 years with alopecia areata. Some clones in this sample may be carry-over from other donors' samples. The sample consisted of whole blood, taken in connection with sensitization to the hapten diphenylcyclopropenone (DPC). The rearrangement links TRBV4-3 to TRBJ1-4, with no clear D. CDR3 residues: CASRETNDEKLFF. As DNA, the CDR3 is TGCGCCAGCAGGGAGACAAACGATGAAAAACTGTTTTTT.